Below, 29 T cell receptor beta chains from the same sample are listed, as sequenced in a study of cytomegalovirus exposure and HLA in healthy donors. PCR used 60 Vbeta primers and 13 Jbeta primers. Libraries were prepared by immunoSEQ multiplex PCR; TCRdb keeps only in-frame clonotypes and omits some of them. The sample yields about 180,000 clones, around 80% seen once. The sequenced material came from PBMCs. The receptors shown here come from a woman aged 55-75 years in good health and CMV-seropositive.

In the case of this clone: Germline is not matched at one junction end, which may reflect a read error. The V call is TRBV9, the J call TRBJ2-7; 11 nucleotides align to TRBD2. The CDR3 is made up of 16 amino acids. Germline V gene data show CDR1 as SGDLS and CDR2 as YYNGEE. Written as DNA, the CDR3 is TGTGCCAGCAGCGTAGCCGGGACTAGCGGTTCCTACAAGCAGTACTTC. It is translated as CASSVAGTSGSYKQYF.

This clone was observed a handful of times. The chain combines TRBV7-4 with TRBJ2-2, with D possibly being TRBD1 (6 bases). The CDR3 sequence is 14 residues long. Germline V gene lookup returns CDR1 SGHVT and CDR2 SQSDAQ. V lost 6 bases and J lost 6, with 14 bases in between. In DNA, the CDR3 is TGTGCCAGCAGTTACAGGGTTGCGGCCGGGGAGCTGTTTTTT. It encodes CASSYRVAAGELFF. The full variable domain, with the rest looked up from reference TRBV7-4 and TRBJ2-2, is GAGVSQSPRYKVAKRGRDVALRCDSISGHVTLYWYRQTLGQGSEVLTYSQSDAQRDKSGRPSGRFSAERPERSVSTLKIQRTEQGDSAVYLCASSYRVAAGELFFGEGSRLTVL.

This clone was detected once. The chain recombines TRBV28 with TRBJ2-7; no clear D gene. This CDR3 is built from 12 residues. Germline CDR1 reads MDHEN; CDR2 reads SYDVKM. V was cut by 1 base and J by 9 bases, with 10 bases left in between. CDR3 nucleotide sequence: TGTGCCAGCAGTTTATCGGGTCTCGGGCAGTACTTC. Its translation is CASSLSGLGQYF.

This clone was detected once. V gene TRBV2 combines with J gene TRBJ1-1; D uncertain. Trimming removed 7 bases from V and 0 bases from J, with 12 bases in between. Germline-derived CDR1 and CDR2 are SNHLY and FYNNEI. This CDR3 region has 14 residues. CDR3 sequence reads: CASTRDFMNTEAFF. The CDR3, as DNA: TGTGCCAGCACCCGAGACTTCATGAACACTGAAGCTTTCTTT.

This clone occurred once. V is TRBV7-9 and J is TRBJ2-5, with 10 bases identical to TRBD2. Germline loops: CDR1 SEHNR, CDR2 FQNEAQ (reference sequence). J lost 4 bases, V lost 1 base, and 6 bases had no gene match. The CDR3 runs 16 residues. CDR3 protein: CASSLGASGRGETQYF. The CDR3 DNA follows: TGTGCCAGCAGCTTAGGGGCTAGCGGGAGAGGAGAGACCCAGTACTTC.

The CDR3 sequence is CASSHRDRGTIEKLFF. CDR3 coding DNA: TGTGCCAGCAGCCACCGAGACAGGGGGACTATCGAAAAACTGTTTTTT. This chain joins TRBV4-2 and TRBJ1-4, with TRBD1 identical over 9 bases. J was trimmed by 8 bases and V by 3 bases; bases with no gene match: 10. CDR1 is LGHNA, CDR2 YNFKEQ, per germline. The CDR3 length is 16 residues.

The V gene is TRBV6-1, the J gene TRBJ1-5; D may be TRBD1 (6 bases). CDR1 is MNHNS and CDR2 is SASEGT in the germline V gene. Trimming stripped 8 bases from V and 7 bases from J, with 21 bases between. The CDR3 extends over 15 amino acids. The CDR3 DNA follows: TGTGCCAGCTCAAAGGGGGACTGGCGGGGGCAGCCCCAGCATTTT. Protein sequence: CASSKGDWRGQPQHF.

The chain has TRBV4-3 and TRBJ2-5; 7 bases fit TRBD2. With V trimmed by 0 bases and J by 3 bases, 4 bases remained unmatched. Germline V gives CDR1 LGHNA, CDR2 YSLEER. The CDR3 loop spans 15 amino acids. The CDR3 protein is CASSQDEAGEETQYF. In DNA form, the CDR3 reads TGCGCCAGCAGCCAAGATGAGGCGGGGGAAGAGACCCAGTACTTC.

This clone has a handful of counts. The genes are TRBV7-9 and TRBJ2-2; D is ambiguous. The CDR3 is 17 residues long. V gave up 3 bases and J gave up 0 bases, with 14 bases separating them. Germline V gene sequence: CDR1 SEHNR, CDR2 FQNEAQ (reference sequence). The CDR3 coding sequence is TGTGCCAGCAGCTTTTCCCCAACGCAGGCGAACACCGGGGAGCTGTTTTTT. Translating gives CASSFSPTQANTGELFF.

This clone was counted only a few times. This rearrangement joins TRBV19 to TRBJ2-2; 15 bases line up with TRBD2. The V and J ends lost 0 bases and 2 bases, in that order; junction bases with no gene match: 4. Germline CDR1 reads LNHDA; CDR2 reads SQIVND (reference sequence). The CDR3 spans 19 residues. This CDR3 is CASSIDGTSGGTNTGELFF. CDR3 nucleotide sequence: TGTGCCAGTAGTATAGATGGGACTAGCGGGGGGACCAACACCGGGGAGCTGTTTTTT.

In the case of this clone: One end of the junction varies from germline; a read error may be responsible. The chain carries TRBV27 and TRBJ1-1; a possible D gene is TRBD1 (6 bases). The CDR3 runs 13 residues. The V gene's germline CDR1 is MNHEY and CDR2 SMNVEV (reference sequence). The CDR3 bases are TGTGCCAGCAAAAGGACAGCGAACACTAAAGCTTTCTTT. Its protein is CASKRTANTKAFF.

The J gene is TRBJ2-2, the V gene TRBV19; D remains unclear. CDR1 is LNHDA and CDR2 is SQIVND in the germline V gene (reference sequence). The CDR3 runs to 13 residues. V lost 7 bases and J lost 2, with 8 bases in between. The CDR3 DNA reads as TGTGCCAGTATATTCCCTAACACCGGGGAGCTGTTTTTT. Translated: CASIFPNTGELFF.

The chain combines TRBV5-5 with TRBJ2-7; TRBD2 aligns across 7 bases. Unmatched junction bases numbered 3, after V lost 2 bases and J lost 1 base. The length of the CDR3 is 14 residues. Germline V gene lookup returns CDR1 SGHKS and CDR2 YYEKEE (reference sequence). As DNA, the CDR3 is TGTGCCAGCAGCTTTTGGGGGGGATCCTACGAGCAGTACTTC. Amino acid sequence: CASSFWGGSYEQYF. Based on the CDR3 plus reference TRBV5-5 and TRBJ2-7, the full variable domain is DAGVTQSPTHLIKTRGQQVTLRCSPISGHKSVSWYQQVLGQGPQFIFQYYEKEERGRGNFPDRFSARQFPNYSSELNVNALLLGDSALYLCASSFWGGSYEQYFGPGTRLTVT.

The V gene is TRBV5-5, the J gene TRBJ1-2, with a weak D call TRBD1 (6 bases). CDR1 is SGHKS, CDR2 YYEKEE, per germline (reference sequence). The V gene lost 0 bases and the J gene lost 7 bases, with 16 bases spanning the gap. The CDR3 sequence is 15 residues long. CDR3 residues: CASSLETGINGGYTF. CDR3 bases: TGTGCCAGCAGCTTGGAAACAGGGATAAATGGTGGCTACACCTTC.

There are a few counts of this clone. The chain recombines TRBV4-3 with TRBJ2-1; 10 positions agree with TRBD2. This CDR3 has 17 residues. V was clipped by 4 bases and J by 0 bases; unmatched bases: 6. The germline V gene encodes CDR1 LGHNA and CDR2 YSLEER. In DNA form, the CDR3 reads TGCGCCAGCAGCCGCTCAGCGGGGGGGCGCTCCTACAATGAGCAGTTCTTC. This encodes CASSRSAGGRSYNEQFF.

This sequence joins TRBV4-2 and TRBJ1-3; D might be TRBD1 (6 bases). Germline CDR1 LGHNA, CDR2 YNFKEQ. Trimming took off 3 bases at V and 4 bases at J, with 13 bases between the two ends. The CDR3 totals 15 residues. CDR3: CASSQTGQGGNTIYF. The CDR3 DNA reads TGTGCCAGCAGCCAGACTGGCCAGGGGGGAAACACCATATATTTT.

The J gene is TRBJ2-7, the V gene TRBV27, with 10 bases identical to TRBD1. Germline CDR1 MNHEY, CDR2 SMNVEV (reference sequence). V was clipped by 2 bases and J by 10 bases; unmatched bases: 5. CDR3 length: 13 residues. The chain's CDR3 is CASSLGTGVQQYF. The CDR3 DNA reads TGTGCCAGCAGTTTAGGGACAGGGGTCCAACAGTACTTC.

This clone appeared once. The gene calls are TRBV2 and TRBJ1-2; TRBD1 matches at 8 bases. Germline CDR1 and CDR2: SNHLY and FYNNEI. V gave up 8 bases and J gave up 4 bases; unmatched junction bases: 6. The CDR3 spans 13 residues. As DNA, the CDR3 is TGTGCCAGCGCCCCCGGGACAGGCTATGGCTACACCTTC. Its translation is CASAPGTGYGYTF.

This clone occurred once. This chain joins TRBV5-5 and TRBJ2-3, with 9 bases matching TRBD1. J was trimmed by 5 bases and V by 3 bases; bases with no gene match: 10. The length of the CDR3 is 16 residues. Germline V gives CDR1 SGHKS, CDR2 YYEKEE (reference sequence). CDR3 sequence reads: CASSSLPGQGIDTQYF. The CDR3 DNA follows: TGTGCCAGCAGCTCCTTACCGGGACAGGGAATAGATACGCAGTATTTT.

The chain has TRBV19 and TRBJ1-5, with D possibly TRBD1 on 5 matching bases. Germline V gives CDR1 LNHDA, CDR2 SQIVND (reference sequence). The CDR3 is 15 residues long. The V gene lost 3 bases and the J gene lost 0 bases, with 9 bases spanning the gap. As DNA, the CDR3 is TGTGCCAGTAGTATGCAGGGTACTAGCAATCAGCCCCAGCATTTT. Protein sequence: CASSMQGTSNQPQHF.

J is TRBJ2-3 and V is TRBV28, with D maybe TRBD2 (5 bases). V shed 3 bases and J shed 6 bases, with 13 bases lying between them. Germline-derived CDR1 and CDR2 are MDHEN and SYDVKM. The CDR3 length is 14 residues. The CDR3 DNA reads TGTGCCAGCAGTTTCGGAGGTGGGATGGATACGCAGTATTTT. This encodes CASSFGGGMDTQYF. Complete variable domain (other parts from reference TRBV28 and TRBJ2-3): DVKVTQSSRYLVKRTGEKVFLECVQDMDHENMFWYRQDPGLGLRLIYFSYDVKMKEKGDIPEGYSVSREKKERFSLILESASTNQTSMYLCASSFGGGMDTQYFGPGTRLTVL.

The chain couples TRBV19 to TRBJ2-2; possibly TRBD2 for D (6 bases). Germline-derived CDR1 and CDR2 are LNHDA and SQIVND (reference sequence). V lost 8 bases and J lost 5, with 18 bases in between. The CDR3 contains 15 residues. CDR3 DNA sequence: TGTGCCAGTTCCCCCGGGACTCCTGTTACCGGGGAGCTGTTTTTT. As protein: CASSPGTPVTGELFF.

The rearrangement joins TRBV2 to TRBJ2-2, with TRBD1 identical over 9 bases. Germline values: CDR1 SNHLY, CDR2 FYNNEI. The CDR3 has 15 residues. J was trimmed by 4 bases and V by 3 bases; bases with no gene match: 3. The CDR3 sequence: CASSEDRGSTGELFF. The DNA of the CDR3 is TGTGCCAGCAGTGAGGACAGGGGAAGCACCGGGGAGCTGTTTTTT.

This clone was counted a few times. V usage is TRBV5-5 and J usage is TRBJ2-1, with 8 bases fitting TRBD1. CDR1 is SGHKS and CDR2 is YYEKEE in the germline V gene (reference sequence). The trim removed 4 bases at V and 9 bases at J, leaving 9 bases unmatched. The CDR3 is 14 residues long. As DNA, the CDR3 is TGTGCCAGCAGCCCATTGGCAGGGGGCTCTGAGCAGTTCTTC. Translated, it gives CASSPLAGGSEQFF.

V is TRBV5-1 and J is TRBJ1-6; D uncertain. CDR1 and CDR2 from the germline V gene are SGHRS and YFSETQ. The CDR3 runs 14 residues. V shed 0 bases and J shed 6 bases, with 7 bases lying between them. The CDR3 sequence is CASSLGHTNSPLHF. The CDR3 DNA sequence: TGCGCCAGCAGCTTGGGACACACTAATTCACCCCTCCACTTT.

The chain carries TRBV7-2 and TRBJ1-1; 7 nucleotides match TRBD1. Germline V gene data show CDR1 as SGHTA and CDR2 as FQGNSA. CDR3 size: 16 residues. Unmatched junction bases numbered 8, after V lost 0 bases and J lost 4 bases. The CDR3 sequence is CASSLARPGGSTEAFF. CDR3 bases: TGTGCCAGCAGCTTAGCCCGCCCAGGGGGATCCACTGAAGCTTTCTTT.

CDR3 in DNA: TGCGCCAGCAGCTTGGACAGGGCTGGAAACACCATATATTTT. Translation: CASSLDRAGNTIYF. The chain joins TRBV5-1 to TRBJ1-3; D might be TRBD1 (6 bases). CDR1 and CDR2 from the germline V gene are SGHRS and YFSETQ. The CDR3 has 14 residues. The germline V and J ends were trimmed by 0 bases and 2 bases, with 6 bases remaining between them. The whole variable domain, filled in from reference TRBV5-1 and TRBJ1-3, reads KAGVTQTPRYLIKTRGQQVTLSCSPISGHRSVSWYQQTPGQGLQFLFEYFSETQRNKGNFPGRFSGRQFSNSRSEMNVSTLELGDSALYLCASSLDRAGNTIYFGEGSWLTVV.

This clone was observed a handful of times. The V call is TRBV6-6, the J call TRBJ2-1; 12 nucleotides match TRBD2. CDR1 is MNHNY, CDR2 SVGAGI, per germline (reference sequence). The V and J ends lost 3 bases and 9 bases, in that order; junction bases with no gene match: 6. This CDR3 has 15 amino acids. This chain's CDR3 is CASSYDTSGGPEQFF. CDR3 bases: TGTGCCAGCAGTTATGACACTAGCGGGGGGCCTGAGCAGTTCTTC.

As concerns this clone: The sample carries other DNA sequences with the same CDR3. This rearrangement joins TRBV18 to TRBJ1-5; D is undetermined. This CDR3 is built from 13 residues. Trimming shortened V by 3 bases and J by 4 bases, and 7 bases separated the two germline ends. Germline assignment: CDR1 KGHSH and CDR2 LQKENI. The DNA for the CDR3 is TGTGCCAGCTCACCCGGAGAAAATCAGCCCCAGCATTTT. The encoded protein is CASSPGENQPQHF.